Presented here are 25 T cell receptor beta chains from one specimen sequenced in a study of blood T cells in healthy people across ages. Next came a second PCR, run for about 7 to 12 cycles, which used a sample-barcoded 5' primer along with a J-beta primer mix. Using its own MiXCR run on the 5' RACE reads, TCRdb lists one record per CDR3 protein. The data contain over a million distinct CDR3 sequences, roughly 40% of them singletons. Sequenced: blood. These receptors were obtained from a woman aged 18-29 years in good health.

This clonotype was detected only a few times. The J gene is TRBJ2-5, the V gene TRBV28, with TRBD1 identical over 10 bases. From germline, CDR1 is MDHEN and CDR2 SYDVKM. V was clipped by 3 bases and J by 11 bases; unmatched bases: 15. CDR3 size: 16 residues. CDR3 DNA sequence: TGTGCCAGCAGTTTTGGGATCGGGGACAGGGGCGGTAAGCAGTACTTC. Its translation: CASSFGIGDRGGKQYF.

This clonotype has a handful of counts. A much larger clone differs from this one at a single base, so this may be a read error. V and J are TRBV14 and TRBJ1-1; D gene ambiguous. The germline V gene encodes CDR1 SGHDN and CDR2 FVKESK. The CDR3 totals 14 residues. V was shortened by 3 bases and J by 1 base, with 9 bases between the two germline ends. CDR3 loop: CASSQRTGNTEAFF. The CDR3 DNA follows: TGTGCCAGCAGCCAGAGGACGGGGAACACTGAAGCTTTCTTT.

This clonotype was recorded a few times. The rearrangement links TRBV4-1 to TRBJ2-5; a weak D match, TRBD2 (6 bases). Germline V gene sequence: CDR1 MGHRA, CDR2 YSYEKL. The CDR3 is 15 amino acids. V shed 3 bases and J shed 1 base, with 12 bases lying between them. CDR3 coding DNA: TGCGCCAGCAGCCACCCGGACTACACCCAAGAGACCCAGTACTTC. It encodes CASSHPDYTQETQYF.

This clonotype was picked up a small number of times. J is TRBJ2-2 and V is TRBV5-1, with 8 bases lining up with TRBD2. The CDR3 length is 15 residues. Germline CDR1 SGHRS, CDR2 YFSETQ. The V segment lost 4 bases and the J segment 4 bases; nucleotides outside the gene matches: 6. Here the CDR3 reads CASSLSGSSTGELFF. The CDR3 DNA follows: TGCGCCAGCAGCCTAAGCGGGAGCTCCACCGGGGAGCTGTTTTTT.

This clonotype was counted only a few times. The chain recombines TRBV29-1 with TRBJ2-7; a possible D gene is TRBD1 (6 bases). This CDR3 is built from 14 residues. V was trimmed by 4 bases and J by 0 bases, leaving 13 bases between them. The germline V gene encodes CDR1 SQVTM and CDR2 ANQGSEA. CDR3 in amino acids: CSVAGQSSSYEQYF. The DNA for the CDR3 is TGCAGCGTTGCCGGACAGTCGAGCTCCTACGAGCAGTACTTC.

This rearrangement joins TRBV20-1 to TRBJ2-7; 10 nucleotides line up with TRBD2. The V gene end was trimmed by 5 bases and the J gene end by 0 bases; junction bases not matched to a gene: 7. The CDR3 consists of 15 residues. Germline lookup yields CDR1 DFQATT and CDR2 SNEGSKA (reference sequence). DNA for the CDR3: TGCAGTGCTCGCCCCCTAGCGGGAGCCTCCTACGAGCAGTACTTC. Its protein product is CSARPLAGASYEQYF.

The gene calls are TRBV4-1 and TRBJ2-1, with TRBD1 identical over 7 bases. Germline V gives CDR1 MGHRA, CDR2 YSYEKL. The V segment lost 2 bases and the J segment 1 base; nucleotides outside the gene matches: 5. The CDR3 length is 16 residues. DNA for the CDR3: TGCGCCAGCAGCCAATTCACAGGGGATTCCTACAATGAGCAGTTCTTC. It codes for CASSQFTGDSYNEQFF.

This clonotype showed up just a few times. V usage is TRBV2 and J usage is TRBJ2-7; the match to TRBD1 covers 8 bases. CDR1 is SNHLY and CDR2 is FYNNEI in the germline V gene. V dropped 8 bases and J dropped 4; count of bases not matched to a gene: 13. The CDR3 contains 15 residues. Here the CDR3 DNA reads TGTGCCAGCTTTGAACCGGGACAGGAGCATTACGAGCAGTACTTC. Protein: CASFEPGQEHYEQYF.

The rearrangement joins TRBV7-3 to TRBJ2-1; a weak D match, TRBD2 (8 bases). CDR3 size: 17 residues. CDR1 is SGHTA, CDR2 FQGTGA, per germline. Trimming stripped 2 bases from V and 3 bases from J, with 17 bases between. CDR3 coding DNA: TGTGCCAGCAGCTTATACGGAGCGGGGGACAGCTACAATGAGCAGTTCTTC. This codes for CASSLYGAGDSYNEQFF.

The CDR3 loop is CSASAGALFEQYF. The CDR3 DNA reads TGCAGTGCTAGTGCGGGAGCCTTGTTCGAGCAGTACTTC. This chain links TRBV20-1 with TRBJ2-7; 7 nucleotides agree with TRBD2. Germline values: CDR1 DFQATT, CDR2 SNEGSKA (reference sequence). Unmatched junction bases numbered 8, after V lost 3 bases and J lost 6 bases. This CDR3 has 13 residues.

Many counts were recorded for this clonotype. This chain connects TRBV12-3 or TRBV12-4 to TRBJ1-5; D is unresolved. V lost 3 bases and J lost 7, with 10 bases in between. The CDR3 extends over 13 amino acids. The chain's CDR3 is CASSFKVEQPQHF. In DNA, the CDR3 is TGTGCCAGCAGTTTTAAAGTTGAGCAGCCCCAGCATTTT.

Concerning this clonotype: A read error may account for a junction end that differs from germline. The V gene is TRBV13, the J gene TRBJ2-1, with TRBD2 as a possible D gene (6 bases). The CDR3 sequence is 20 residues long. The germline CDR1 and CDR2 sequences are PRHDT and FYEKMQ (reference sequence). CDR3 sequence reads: CASSLENGVGRGSSYNEQFF. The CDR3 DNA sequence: TGTGCTAGCAGCTTAGAAAATGGAGTGGGGCGGGGAAGCTCCTACAATGAGCAGTTCTTC.

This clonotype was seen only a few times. This CDR3 reads CASSRQGVPNYGYTF. The CDR3 coding sequence is TGTGCCAGCAGCAGACAGGGGGTGCCTAACTATGGCTACACCTTC. J is TRBJ1-2 and V is TRBV6-6; 9 bases line up with TRBD1. Germline values: CDR1 MNHNY, CDR2 SVGAGI (reference sequence). V shed 6 bases and J 0 bases; nucleotides not matched to a gene: 5. The CDR3 extends over 15 amino acids.

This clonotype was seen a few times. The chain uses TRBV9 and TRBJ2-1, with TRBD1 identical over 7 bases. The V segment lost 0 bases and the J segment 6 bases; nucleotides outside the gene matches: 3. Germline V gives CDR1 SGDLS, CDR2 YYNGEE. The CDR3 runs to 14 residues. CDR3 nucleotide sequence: TGTGCCAGCAGCGTAGGGGGGACAGCCAATGAGCAGTTCTTC. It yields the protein CASSVGGTANEQFF.

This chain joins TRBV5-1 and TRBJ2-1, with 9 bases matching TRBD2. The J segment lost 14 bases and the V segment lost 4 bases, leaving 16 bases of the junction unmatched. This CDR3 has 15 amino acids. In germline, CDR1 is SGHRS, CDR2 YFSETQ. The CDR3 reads CASSKGLAGTLLEFF. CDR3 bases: TGCGCCAGCAGCAAGGGCCTAGCGGGGACTCTCTTGGAGTTCTTC.

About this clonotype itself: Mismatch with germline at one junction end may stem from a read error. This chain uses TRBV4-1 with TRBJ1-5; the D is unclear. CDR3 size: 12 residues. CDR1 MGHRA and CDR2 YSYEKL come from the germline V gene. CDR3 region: CASSHADQPPHF. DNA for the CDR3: TGCGCCAGCAGCCACGCCGATCAGCCCCCGCATTTT.

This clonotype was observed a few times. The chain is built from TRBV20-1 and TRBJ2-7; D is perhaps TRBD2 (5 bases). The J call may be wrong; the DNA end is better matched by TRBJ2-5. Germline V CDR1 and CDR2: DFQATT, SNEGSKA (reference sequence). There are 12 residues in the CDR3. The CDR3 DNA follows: TGCAGTGCTATTGGACTTTGGGGGACCCAGTACTTC. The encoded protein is CSAIGLWGTQYF.

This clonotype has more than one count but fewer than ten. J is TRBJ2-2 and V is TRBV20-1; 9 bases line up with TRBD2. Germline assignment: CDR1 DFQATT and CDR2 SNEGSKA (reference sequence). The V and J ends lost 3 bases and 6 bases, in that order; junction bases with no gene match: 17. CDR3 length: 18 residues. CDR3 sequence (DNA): TGCAGTGCTAGGGCCAGCGGGGGGTTCACGGACACGGCCGGGGAGCTGTTTTTT. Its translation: CSARASGGFTDTAGELFF.

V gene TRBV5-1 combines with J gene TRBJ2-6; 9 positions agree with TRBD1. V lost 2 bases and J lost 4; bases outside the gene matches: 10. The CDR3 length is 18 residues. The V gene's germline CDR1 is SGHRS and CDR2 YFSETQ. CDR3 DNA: TGCGCCAGCAGCTTAAATACAGGGGGCGCTTTGGGGGCCAACGTCCTGACTTTC. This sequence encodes CASSLNTGGALGANVLTF.

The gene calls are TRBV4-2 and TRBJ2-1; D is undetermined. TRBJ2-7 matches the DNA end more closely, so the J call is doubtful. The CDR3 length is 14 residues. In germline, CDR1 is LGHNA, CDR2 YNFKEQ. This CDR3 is CASSQISSYNEQYF. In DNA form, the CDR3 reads TGTGCCAGCAGCCAAATAAGCTCCTACAATGAGCAGTACTTC.

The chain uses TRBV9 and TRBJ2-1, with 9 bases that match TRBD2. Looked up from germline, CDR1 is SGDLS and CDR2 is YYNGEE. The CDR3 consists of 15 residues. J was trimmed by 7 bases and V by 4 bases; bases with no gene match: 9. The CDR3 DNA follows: TGTGCCAGCAGCCCGGGAGGGACTAGCCCTAATGAGCAGTTCTTC. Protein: CASSPGGTSPNEQFF. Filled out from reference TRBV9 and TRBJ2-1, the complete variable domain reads DSGVTQTPKHLITATGQRVTLRCSPRSGDLSVYWYQQSLDQGLQFLIQYYNGEERAKGNILERFSAQQFPDLHSELNLSSLELGDSALYFCASSPGGTSPNEQFFGPGTRLTVL.

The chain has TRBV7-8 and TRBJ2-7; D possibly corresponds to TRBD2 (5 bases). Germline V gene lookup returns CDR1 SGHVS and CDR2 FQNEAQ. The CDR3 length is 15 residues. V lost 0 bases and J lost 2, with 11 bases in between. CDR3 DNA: TGTGCCAGCAGCTTAGCCGCGGGCAGTACCTACGAGCAGTACTTC. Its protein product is CASSLAAGSTYEQYF.

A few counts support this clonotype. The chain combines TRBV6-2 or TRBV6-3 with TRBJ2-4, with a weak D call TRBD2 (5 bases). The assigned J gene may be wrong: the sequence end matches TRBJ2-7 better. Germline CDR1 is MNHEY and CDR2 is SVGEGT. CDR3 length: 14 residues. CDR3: CASSSFEGRYEQYF. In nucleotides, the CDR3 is TGTGCCAGCAGCTCCTTCGAGGGTCGGTACGAGCAGTACTTC.

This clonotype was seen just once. The CDR3 spells CASSGTNSGNTIYF. CDR3 DNA: TGTGCCAGCAGTGGGACGAACTCTGGAAACACCATATATTTT. The rearrangement uses TRBV12-3 or TRBV12-4 and TRBJ1-3; D perhaps matches TRBD1 (5 bases). Trimming took 5 bases from V and 0 from J, leaving 8 bases between them. There are 14 residues in the CDR3.

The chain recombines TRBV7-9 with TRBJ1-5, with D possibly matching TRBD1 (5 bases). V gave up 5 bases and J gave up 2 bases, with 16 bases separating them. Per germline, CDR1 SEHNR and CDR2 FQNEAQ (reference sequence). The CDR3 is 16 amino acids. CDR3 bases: TGTGCCAGCAGCCTAGGGGCTGGTGGGGGCAATCAGCCCCAGCATTTT. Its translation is CASSLGAGGGNQPQHF.